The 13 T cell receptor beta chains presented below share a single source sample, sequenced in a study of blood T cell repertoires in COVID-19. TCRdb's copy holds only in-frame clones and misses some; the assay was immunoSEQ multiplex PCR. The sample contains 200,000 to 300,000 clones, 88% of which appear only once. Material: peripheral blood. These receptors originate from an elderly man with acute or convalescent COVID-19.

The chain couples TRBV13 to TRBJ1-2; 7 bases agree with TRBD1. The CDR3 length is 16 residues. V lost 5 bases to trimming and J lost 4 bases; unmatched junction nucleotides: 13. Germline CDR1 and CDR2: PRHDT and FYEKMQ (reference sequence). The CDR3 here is CASSRSIGNRGYGYTF. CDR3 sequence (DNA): TGTGCCAGCAGCAGATCAATCGGGAACAGGGGCTATGGCTACACCTTC. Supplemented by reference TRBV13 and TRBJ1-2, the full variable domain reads AAGVIQSPRHLIKEKRETATLKCYPIPRHDTVYWYQQGPGQDPQFLISFYEKMQSDKGSIPDRFSAQQFSDYHSELNMSSLELGDSALYFCASSRSIGNRGYGYTFGSGTRLTVV.

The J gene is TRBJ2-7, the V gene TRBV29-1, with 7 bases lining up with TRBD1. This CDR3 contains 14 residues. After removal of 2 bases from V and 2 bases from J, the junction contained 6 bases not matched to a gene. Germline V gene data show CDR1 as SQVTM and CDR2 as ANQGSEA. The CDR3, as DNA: TGCAGCGTTGAAAGGGGGCAAGCACCCTACGAGCAGTACTTC. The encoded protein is CSVERGQAPYEQYF.

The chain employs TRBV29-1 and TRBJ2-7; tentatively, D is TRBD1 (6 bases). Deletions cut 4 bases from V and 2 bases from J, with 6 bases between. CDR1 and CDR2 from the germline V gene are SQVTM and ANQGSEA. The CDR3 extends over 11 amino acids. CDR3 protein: CSVGDTYEQYF. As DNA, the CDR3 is TGCAGCGTTGGGGACACCTACGAGCAGTACTTC.

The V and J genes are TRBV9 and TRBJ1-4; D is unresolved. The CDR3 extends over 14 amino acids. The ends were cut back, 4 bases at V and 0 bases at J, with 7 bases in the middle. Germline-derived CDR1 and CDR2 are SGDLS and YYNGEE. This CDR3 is CASSPDATNEKLFF. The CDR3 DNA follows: TGTGCCAGCAGCCCAGATGCAACTAATGAAAAACTGTTTTTT.

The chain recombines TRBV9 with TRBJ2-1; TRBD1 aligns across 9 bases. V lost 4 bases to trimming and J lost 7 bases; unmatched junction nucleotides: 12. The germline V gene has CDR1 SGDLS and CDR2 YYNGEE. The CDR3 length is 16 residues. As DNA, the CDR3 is TGTGCCAGCAGCTACCGGGACAGGGAAATAGGAAATGAGCAGTTCTTC. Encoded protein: CASSYRDREIGNEQFF. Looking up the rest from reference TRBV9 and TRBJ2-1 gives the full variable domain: DSGVTQTPKHLITATGQRVTLRCSPRSGDLSVYWYQQSLDQGLQFLIQYYNGEERAKGNILERFSAQQFPDLHSELNLSSLELGDSALYFCASSYRDREIGNEQFFGPGTRLTVL.

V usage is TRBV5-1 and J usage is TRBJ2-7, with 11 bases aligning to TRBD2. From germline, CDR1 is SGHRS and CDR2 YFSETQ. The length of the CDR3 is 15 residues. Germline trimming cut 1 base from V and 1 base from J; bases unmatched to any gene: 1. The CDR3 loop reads CASSLTSGGSYEQYF. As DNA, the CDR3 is TGCGCCAGCAGCTTGACTAGCGGGGGTTCCTACGAGCAGTACTTC. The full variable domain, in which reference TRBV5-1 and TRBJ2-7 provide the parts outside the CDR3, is KAGVTQTPRYLIKTRGQQVTLSCSPISGHRSVSWYQQTPGQGLQFLFEYFSETQRNKGNFPGRFSGRQFSNSRSEMNVSTLELGDSALYLCASSLTSGGSYEQYFGPGTRLTVT.

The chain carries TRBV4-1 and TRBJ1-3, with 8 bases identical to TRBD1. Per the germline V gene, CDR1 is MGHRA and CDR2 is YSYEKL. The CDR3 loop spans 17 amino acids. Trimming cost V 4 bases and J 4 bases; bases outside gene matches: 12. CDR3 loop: CASSRYSSTGEGNTIYF. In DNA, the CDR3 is TGCGCCAGCAGCCGTTACTCCTCGACAGGGGAAGGAAACACCATATATTTT.

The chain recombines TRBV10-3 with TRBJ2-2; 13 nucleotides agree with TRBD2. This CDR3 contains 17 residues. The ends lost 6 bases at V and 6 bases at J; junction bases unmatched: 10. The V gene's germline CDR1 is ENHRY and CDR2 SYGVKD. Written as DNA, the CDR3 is TGTGCCATCAGGGAAGGACTAGCGGGAGTTGGCGCCGGGGAGCTGTTTTTT. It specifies CAIREGLAGVGAGELFF.

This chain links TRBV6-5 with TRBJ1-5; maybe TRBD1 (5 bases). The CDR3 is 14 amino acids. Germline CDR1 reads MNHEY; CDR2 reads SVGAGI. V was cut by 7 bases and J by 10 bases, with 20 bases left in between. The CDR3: CASKPRQSYNPQHF. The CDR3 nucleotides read TGTGCCAGCAAACCCCGACAGTCTTATAACCCCCAGCATTTT.

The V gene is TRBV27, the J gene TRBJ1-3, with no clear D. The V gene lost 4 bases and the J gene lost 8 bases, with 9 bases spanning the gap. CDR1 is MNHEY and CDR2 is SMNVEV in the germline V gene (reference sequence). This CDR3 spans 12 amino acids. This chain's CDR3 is CASSSPGDTIYF. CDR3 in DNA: TGTGCCAGCAGTTCCCCCGGGGACACCATATATTTT.

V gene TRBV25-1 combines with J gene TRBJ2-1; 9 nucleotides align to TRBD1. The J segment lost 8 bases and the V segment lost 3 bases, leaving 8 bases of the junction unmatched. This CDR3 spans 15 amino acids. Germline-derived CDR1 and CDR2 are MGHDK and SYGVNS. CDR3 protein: CASSEAGTGKHEQFF. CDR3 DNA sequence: TGTGCCAGCAGTGAGGCCGGGACAGGGAAACATGAGCAGTTCTTC.

CDR3 coding DNA: TGTGCCAGCACCTTATGGGACACCCGCAAAGCTTTCTTT. Protein sequence: CASTLWDTRKAFF. The chain links TRBV12-3 or TRBV12-4 to TRBJ1-1; D possibly corresponds to TRBD1 (6 bases). V lost 7 bases and J lost 9, with 18 bases in between. This CDR3 is 13 amino acids long.

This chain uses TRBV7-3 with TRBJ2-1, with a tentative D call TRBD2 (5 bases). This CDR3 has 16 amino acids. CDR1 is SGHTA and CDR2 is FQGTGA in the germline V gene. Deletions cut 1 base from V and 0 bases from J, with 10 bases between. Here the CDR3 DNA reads TGTGCCAGCAGCTTAATGACGGGGAGCTCCTACAATGAGCAGTTCTTC. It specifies CASSLMTGSSYNEQFF.